Shown below are 23 T cell receptor beta chains from a single sample sequenced in a study of human T cells and chemical hapten exposure. TCRdb re-analysed the RACE reads in MiXCR, keeping a single row per CDR3 protein. The table records around 75,000 distinct CDR3 sequences, about a tenth of them present only once. The time point denotes: patch test 2, 6 weeks after DPC sensitization. Treatment reported: therapeutic diphenylcyclopropenone sensitization with weekly scalp DPC. The source was whole blood, collected in connection with sensitization to the hapten diphenylcyclopropenone (DPC). The origin of the receptors is a woman aged 50 to 60 with alopecia areata. Some clones in this sample may be carry-over from other donors' samples.

This clonotype came up many times. This rearrangement joins TRBV20-1 to TRBJ1-1; tentatively, D is TRBD1 (6 bases). This CDR3 has 15 residues. Trimming left V 5 bases short and J 2 bases short, with 18 bases between. CDR1 is DFQATT, CDR2 SNEGSKA, per germline (reference sequence). CDR3 loop: CSALNGGRLNTEAFF. CDR3 coding DNA: TGCAGTGCTCTGAACGGGGGGCGACTAAACACTGAAGCTTTCTTT.

This clonotype was seen ten or more times. J is TRBJ2-3 and V is TRBV13; tentatively, D is TRBD2 (5 bases). The CDR3 spans 14 residues. Germline V CDR1 and CDR2: PRHDT, FYEKMQ (reference sequence). V was cut by 5 bases and J by 3 bases, with 12 bases left in between. CDR3: CASSPYGSTDTQYF. CDR3 nucleotide sequence: TGTGCCAGCAGCCCTTATGGGAGTACAGATACGCAGTATTTT.

Many counts were recorded for this clonotype. This chain connects TRBV18 to TRBJ2-4; a possible D gene is TRBD1 (6 bases). CDR1 is KGHSH, CDR2 LQKENI, per germline. V lost 2 bases to trimming and J lost 0 bases, with 14 bases between them. The CDR3 contains 17 residues. DNA of the CDR3: TGTGCCAGCTCACCAACTTCGACAGGTGTAGCCAAAAACATTCAGTACTTC. Its translation: CASSPTSTGVAKNIQYF.

This clonotype was recorded many times. The chain is built from TRBV21-1 and TRBJ1-4. TRBV21-1 is recorded as a pseudogene. The CDR3 runs 16 residues. The CDR3: CASSKERGPADEKLFF. The CDR3 nucleotides read TGTGCCAGCAGCAAAGAACGGGGCCCGGCGGATGAAAAACTGTTTTTT.

This rearrangement joins TRBV6-5 to TRBJ2-7; D is uncertain. The germline gives CDR1 MNHEY, CDR2 SVGAGI. V lost 4 bases to trimming and J lost 2 bases, with 12 bases between them. The CDR3 totals 14 residues. The CDR3 DNA sequence: TGTGCCAGCAGTTCCCCCGGGCAACCCTACGAGCAGTACTTC. Translation: CASSSPGQPYEQYF.

In its sample, this clonotype was seen once. V usage is TRBV6-5 and J usage is TRBJ2-7, with no clear D. The V end was cut by 6 bases, the J end by 3 bases, with 12 bases between. The germline gives CDR1 MNHEY, CDR2 SVGAGI. The CDR3 extends over 13 amino acids. In nucleotides, the CDR3 is TGTGCCAGCAGGCGGAGAGGCTTCTACGAGCAGTACTTC. Translated, it gives CASRRRGFYEQYF.

As for this clonotype: The CDR3 carries no conserved terminal phenylalanine or tryptophan, so it likely arises from a read error. It is unclear where the CDR3 begins or ends on the DNA, so no DNA is shown, and the CDR3 is as TCRdb lists it. This chain uses TRBV19 with TRBJ2-7. Germline CDR1 reads LNHDA; CDR2 reads SQIVND (reference sequence). The CDR3 is 9 residues long, ends included. The CDR3 here is CASSGKGKS.

In its sample, this clonotype was seen many times. This chain joins TRBV7-3 and TRBJ1-1; D is ambiguous. Trimming shortened V by 2 bases and J by 1 base, and 11 bases separated the two germline ends. The CDR3 has 15 amino acids. Germline CDR1 reads SGHTA; CDR2 reads FQGTGA. CDR3 bases: TGTGCCAGCAGCTTATCGCCGGTCTCGAACACTGAAGCTTTCTTT. Translated, it gives CASSLSPVSNTEAFF.

The J gene is TRBJ2-7, the V gene TRBV30; D is ambiguous. This CDR3 region has 13 residues. Germline values: CDR1 GTSNPN, CDR2 SVGIG (reference sequence). Between the trimmed V and J ends, which lost 2 bases and 3 bases, there was a span of 11 bases. The DNA of the CDR3 is TGTGCCTGGAGTATGGGTCGGAACTACGAGCAGTACTTC. The encoded protein is CAWSMGRNYEQYF.

The sample holds a few counts of this clonotype. The gene calls are TRBV7-8 and TRBJ1-5, with no clear D. This CDR3 has 13 amino acids. Germline V gene data show CDR1 as SGHVS and CDR2 as FQNEAQ. V lost 5 bases, J lost 8 bases, and 13 bases lay in between. CDR3 DNA: TGTGCCAGCAGCCGAAATCGGGTCGAGCCCCAGCATTTT. Residues: CASSRNRVEPQHF.

This clonotype occurred a few times. V usage is TRBV29-1 and J usage is TRBJ1-5; perhaps TRBD1 as D (5 bases). V was pared by 4 bases and J by 6 bases, with 13 bases between. The CDR3 contains 13 residues. In germline, CDR1 is SQVTM, CDR2 ANQGSEA. The chain's CDR3 is CSVVTREGQPQHF. The DNA for the CDR3 is TGCAGCGTTGTAACCAGGGAGGGTCAGCCCCAGCATTTT.

This clonotype has a single count. The chain is built from TRBV28 and TRBJ1-5, with a tentative D call TRBD1 (6 bases). CDR3 length: 16 amino acids. From germline, CDR1 is MDHEN and CDR2 SYDVKM. V was trimmed by 5 bases and J by 7 bases, leaving 21 bases between them. CDR3 region: CASSPRGLGGWQPQHF. In DNA, the CDR3 is TGTGCCAGCAGTCCTCGAGGTTTAGGGGGTTGGCAGCCCCAGCATTTT.

Remarks on this clonotype: Since a much larger clone is just one base distant, this may be a read error. This CDR3 fails to terminate in the conserved phenylalanine or tryptophan, so it likely reflects a read error. J is TRBJ1-1 and V is TRBV11-2, with TRBD1 matching over 7 bases. The CDR3 runs to 18 residues. V was pared by 1 base and J by 0 bases, with 11 bases of the junction left unmatched. Germline V CDR1 and CDR2: SGHAT, FQNNGV. The CDR3 here is CASSLAETGWLVNTEAFS. The DNA for the CDR3 is TGTGCCAGCAGCTTAGCTGAGACAGGGTGGTTGGTGAACACTGAAGCTTTCTCT.

This clonotype was observed at least ten times. The J gene is TRBJ2-5, the V gene TRBV29-1; D is unresolved. V gave up 4 bases and J gave up 4 bases, with 10 bases separating them. The CDR3 extends over 12 amino acids. Germline V CDR1 and CDR2: SQVTM, ANQGSEA. CDR3 sequence: CSVGRDGETQYF. CDR3 in DNA: TGCAGCGTTGGAAGGGATGGAGAGACCCAGTACTTC.

CDR3 amino acids: CSARRRGSYEQYF. In nucleotides, the CDR3 is TGCAGTGCGAGAAGGCGGGGCTCCTACGAGCAGTACTTC. The chain uses TRBV20-1 and TRBJ2-7, with D tentatively TRBD2 (6 bases). Germline CDR1 DFQATT, CDR2 SNEGSKA (reference sequence). V gave up 6 bases and J gave up 0 bases, with 12 bases separating them. The CDR3 length is 13 residues.

The sample holds many counts of this clonotype. V usage is TRBV20-1 and J usage is TRBJ2-7, with 16 bases fitting TRBD2. The CDR3 length is 17 residues. V lost 6 bases, J lost 2 bases, and 10 bases stayed unmatched. Germline assignment: CDR1 DFQATT and CDR2 SNEGSKA (reference sequence). The CDR3 DNA is TGCAGTGCAAGGAATACGGGACTAGCGGGAGGGCCCTACGAGCAGTACTTC. Its translation: CSARNTGLAGGPYEQYF.

This clonotype was detected ten times or more. The V and J genes are TRBV20-1 and TRBJ1-5, with D perhaps TRBD1 (6 bases). Germline lookup yields CDR1 DFQATT and CDR2 SNEGSKA (reference sequence). V was pared by 1 base and J by 4 bases, with 11 bases between. This CDR3 has 14 amino acids. Here the CDR3 reads CSARVQGLNQPQHF. The CDR3 region has the DNA TGCAGTGCTAGAGTACAGGGACTTAATCAGCCCCAGCATTTT.

As regards this clonotype: The junction does not match germline at one end; this may be a read error. The chain employs TRBV4-2 and TRBJ2-7; D unresolved. This CDR3 spans 16 amino acids. Germline values: CDR1 LGHNA, CDR2 YNFKEQ. Here the CDR3 reads CTSSLRTQPNSYEQYF. The CDR3 nucleotides read TGTACCAGCAGCCTACGGACCCAACCCAACTCCTACGAGCAGTACTTC.

This clonotype was counted between two and nine times. V gene TRBV7-6 combines with J gene TRBJ2-3; no reliable D call. The germline V gene has CDR1 SGHVS and CDR2 FNYEAQ. CDR3 size: 15 residues. V shed 0 bases and J shed 4 bases, with 11 bases lying between them. The CDR3 nucleotides are TGTGCCAGCAGCTTAGCGCTAGGAAACTCAGATACGCAGTATTTT. It specifies CASSLALGNSDTQYF.

This clonotype was counted ten times or more. The chain is built from TRBV3-1 and TRBJ2-7; D unresolved. There are 13 residues in the CDR3. The germline V gene has CDR1 LGHDT and CDR2 YNNKEL (reference sequence). The germline V and J ends were trimmed by 0 bases and 8 bases, with 11 bases remaining between them. The CDR3 DNA reads as TGTGCCAGCAGCCAAGAAAGGGCGCAGAAGCAGTACTTC. Amino acid sequence: CASSQERAQKQYF.

Ten or more counts support this clonotype. The chain couples TRBV7-2 to TRBJ2-1; TRBD2 agrees at 7 bases. The ends lost 3 bases at V and 6 bases at J; junction bases unmatched: 11. CDR3 length: 16 amino acids. CDR1 and CDR2 (germline): SGHTA, FQGNSA. CDR3 protein: CASSFLRGAGPNEQFF. The CDR3, as DNA: TGTGCCAGCAGCTTCCTAAGGGGAGCGGGACCCAATGAGCAGTTCTTC.

This clonotype was observed many times. The chain has TRBV20-1 and TRBJ2-1, with D maybe TRBD2 (6 bases). Trimming left V 3 bases short and J 7 bases short, with 16 bases between. The CDR3 spans 14 residues. In germline, CDR1 is DFQATT, CDR2 SNEGSKA (reference sequence). The CDR3 nucleotides are TGCAGTGCTAGTGCCGGGAGCTTGTATAATGAGCAGTTCTTC. It yields the protein CSASAGSLYNEQFF.

The rearrangement uses TRBV11-2 and TRBJ2-1; D is uncertain. The CDR3 runs to 17 residues. V lost 5 bases, J lost 4 bases, and 21 bases lay in between. CDR1 is SGHAT, CDR2 FQNNGV, per germline. The CDR3 DNA reads TGTGCCAGCAGCCTGGGTCACGGAGCGCGAACTTACAATGAGCAGTTCTTC. It specifies CASSLGHGARTYNEQFF.